The rows below give T cell receptor beta chains drawn from one sample of a study of CD8 T cells in ankylosing spondylitis. TCRdb independently ran MiXCR on the 5' RACE reads; one entry per CDR3 protein. In the table there are some 130,000 distinct CDR3 sequences, roughly 15% of which are singletons. Sequenced material: blood, either unsorted or a sorted T cell fraction (not recorded which). These receptors came from a female donor with ankylosing spondylitis or in good health (not recorded which). CDR3s include the opening cysteine and the closing phenylalanine or tryptophan. The order of the fields is CDR3 protein, CDR3 DNA, CDR3 length, J gene, clone size, D gene, V gene. A D gene is named only where the DNA matches it firmly. The size field is filled for only some rows; it gives once, few, many or a size class.

CDR3aa: CASRPANQPQHF; CDR3nt: TGTGCCAGCAGGCCCGCCAATCAGCCCCAGCATTTT; len: 12; j_gene: TRBJ1-5; abundance: many; d_gene: .; v_gene: TRBV12-3/TRBV12-4
CDR3aa: CASSLGGRALEKLFF; CDR3nt: TGTGCCAGCAGCTTAGGTGGCAGGGCTCTAGAAAAACTGTTTTTT; len: 15; j_gene: TRBJ1-4; abundance: few; d_gene: .; v_gene: TRBV7-2
CDR3aa: CASSDPWDTQYF; CDR3nt: TGTGCCAGCAGCGACCCCTGGGATACGCAGTATTTT; len: 12; j_gene: TRBJ2-3; abundance: few; d_gene: .; v_gene: TRBV9
CDR3aa: CASSFSGQGLGSPLHF; CDR3nt: TGTGCCAGCAGCTTTTCGGGACAGGGTCTCGGTTCACCCCTCCACTTT; len: 16; j_gene: TRBJ1-6; abundance: many; d_gene: TRBD1; v_gene: TRBV13
CDR3aa: CSVEGGLAHEQFF; CDR3nt: TGCAGCGTTGAAGGGGGACTAGCCCATGAGCAGTTCTTC; len: 13; j_gene: TRBJ2-1; abundance: .; d_gene: TRBD2; v_gene: TRBV29-1
CDR3aa: CASRQGTDQNTEAFF; CDR3nt: TGTGCCAGCAGGCAAGGGACAGATCAGAACACTGAAGCTTTCTTT; len: 15; j_gene: TRBJ1-1; abundance: many; d_gene: TRBD1; v_gene: TRBV28
CDR3aa: CASSADRNQPQHF; CDR3nt: TGCGCCAGCAGCGCAGACCGAAATCAGCCCCAGCATTTT; len: 13; j_gene: TRBJ1-5; abundance: many; d_gene: .; v_gene: TRBV5-1
CDR3aa: CSARSGSGRNEQFF; CDR3nt: TGCAGTGCTAGAAGCGGTAGCGGGAGGAATGAGCAGTTCTTC; len: 14; j_gene: TRBJ2-1; abundance: many; d_gene: TRBD2; v_gene: TRBV20-1
CDR3aa: CASSLGSDSNYGYTF; CDR3nt: TGCGCCAGCAGCCTTGGTTCCGACAGTAACTATGGCTACACCTTC; len: 15; j_gene: TRBJ1-2; abundance: .; d_gene: .; v_gene: TRBV5-1
CDR3aa: CASSSSLGAKGEAFF; CDR3nt: TGTGCCAGCAGCTCCTCCCTTGGCGCGAAAGGTGAAGCTTTCTTT; len: 15; j_gene: TRBJ1-1; abundance: few; d_gene: .; v_gene: TRBV7-9
CDR3aa: CATSRGAVGGPPRNNEQFF; CDR3nt: TGTGCCACCAGCCGGGGGGCAGTGGGGGGGCCCCCTAGGAACAATGAGCAGTTCTTC; len: 19; j_gene: TRBJ2-1; abundance: few; d_gene: .; v_gene: TRBV15
CDR3aa: CASSLDVRQGANEQFF; CDR3nt: TGTGCCAGCAGCTTAGATGTGCGACAGGGTGCCAATGAGCAGTTCTTC; len: 16; j_gene: TRBJ2-1; abundance: many; d_gene: TRBD1; v_gene: TRBV11-3
CDR3aa: CASSSRQGVEELFF; CDR3nt: TGTGCCAGCAGCTCTAGACAGGGGGTTGAAGAACTGTTTTTT; len: 14; j_gene: TRBJ1-4; abundance: .; d_gene: TRBD1; v_gene: TRBV3-1
CDR3aa: CASRVTGGGEKLFF; CDR3nt: TGTGCCAGCAGGGTGACAGGGGGCGGAGAAAAACTGTTTTTT; len: 14; j_gene: TRBJ1-4; abundance: few; d_gene: TRBD1; v_gene: TRBV25-1
CDR3aa: CASIRVGAGELFF; CDR3nt: TGTGCCAGCATCCGAGTCGGGGCCGGGGAGCTGTTTTTT; len: 13; j_gene: TRBJ2-2; abundance: many; d_gene: .; v_gene: TRBV12-3/TRBV12-4
CDR3aa: CSARRGVNTEAFF; CDR3nt: TGCAGTGCTAGGAGGGGGGTGAACACTGAAGCTTTCTTT; len: 13; j_gene: TRBJ1-1; abundance: .; d_gene: .; v_gene: TRBV20-1
CDR3aa: CASSLGWQPIYEQYF; CDR3nt: TGCGCCAGCAGCTTGGGTTGGCAACCCATCTACGAGCAGTACTTC; len: 15; j_gene: TRBJ2-7; abundance: many; d_gene: .; v_gene: TRBV5-1
CDR3aa: CASSSTTGFNGYTF; CDR3nt: TGTGCCAGCAGCTCAACGACAGGGTTCAATGGCTACACCTTC; len: 14; j_gene: TRBJ1-2; abundance: many; d_gene: TRBD1; v_gene: TRBV5-6
CDR3aa: CSARGQYYNEQFF; CDR3nt: TGCAGTGCTAGAGGGCAATACTACAATGAGCAGTTCTTC; len: 13; j_gene: TRBJ2-1; abundance: .; d_gene: .; v_gene: TRBV20-1
CDR3aa: CASSWPSGGANTGELFF; CDR3nt: TGTGCCAGCAGCTGGCCTAGCGGGGGGGCGAACACCGGGGAGCTGTTTTTT; len: 17; j_gene: TRBJ2-2; abundance: .; d_gene: TRBD2; v_gene: TRBV11-2
CDR3aa: CSAKTGTRYGYTF; CDR3nt: TGCAGTGCCAAAACGGGAACCCGGTATGGCTACACCTTC; len: 13; j_gene: TRBJ1-2; abundance: many; d_gene: .; v_gene: TRBV20-1
CDR3aa: CASSYGRLEGYTF; CDR3nt: TGTGCCAGCAGTTACGGCAGGCTTGAAGGCTACACCTTC; len: 13; j_gene: TRBJ1-2; abundance: many; d_gene: .; v_gene: TRBV6-5
CDR3aa: CASSQRGGTVGELFF; CDR3nt: TGTGCCAGCAGCCAAAGGGGGGGAACTGTCGGGGAGCTGTTTTTT; len: 15; j_gene: TRBJ2-2; abundance: few; d_gene: .; v_gene: TRBV28
CDR3aa: CASRLTDDSNQPQHF; CDR3nt: TGTGCCAGCAGACTGACAGACGACAGCAATCAGCCCCAGCATTTT; len: 15; j_gene: TRBJ1-5; abundance: many; d_gene: .; v_gene: TRBV28
CDR3aa: CASSLDPLWAGGAGEQYF; CDR3nt: TGTGCCAGCAGCTTAGATCCCCTTTGGGCAGGGGGCGCAGGAGAGCAGTACTTC; len: 18; j_gene: TRBJ2-7; abundance: many; d_gene: TRBD1; v_gene: TRBV11-2
CDR3aa: CASSQVGTSGSYEQYF; CDR3nt: TGTGCCAGCAGCCAAGTAGGGACTAGCGGGAGTTACGAGCAGTACTTC; len: 16; j_gene: TRBJ2-7; abundance: .; d_gene: TRBD2; v_gene: TRBV4-2
CDR3aa: CASSLAQGVSEQYF; CDR3nt: TGTGCCAGCAGCTTAGCCCAGGGGGTGAGCGAGCAGTACTTC; len: 14; j_gene: TRBJ2-7; abundance: few; d_gene: TRBD1; v_gene: TRBV7-8
CDR3aa: CASSYGTGPDTQYF; CDR3nt: TGTGCCAGCAGTTATGGGACGGGGCCAGATACGCAGTATTTT; len: 14; j_gene: TRBJ2-3; abundance: .; d_gene: .; v_gene: TRBV6-2/TRBV6-3
CDR3aa: CASKLVDTQYF; CDR3nt: TGTGCCAGCAAGTTGGTAGATACGCAGTATTTT; len: 11; j_gene: TRBJ2-3; abundance: .; d_gene: .; v_gene: TRBV12-3/TRBV12-4